This T cell receptor (beta chain) derives from a study of blood T cell repertoires in COVID-19 (dated by TCRdb to between 2020 and 2021). The study in broad terms: Samples covering the acute and convalescent phases of COVID-19 were provided by collaborators in the United States, Italy and Spain. The prospective study material was composed of cDNA or gDNA derived from T cells, B-cell-depleted T cells, or PBMCs. Subjects who had been exposed to COVID-19, were actively infected with it, or had recovered from it provided the deeply sampled blood TCRbeta repertoires that made up the dataset. The repertoires were released in a freely available public database meant as a resource for research on the immune response to SARS-CoV-2. Samples were obtained from the ongoing ImmuneRACE study (first 160 participants) and from over 1,000 subjects provided by 6 global collaborators. A de-identified subject ID, COVID-19 status, age in years and sex were almost always included in the sample metadata. HLA class I and class II types, where available, came from metadata supplied by the sample provider rather than from assay-based typing.

The germline V gene provides CDR1 SGHRS and CDR2 YFSETQ. The CDR3, cysteine through phenylalanine, is 15 amino acids long. The kept DNA is CDR3 alone, 45 bases in frame from the first base. V is trimmed back by 8 bases and J by 7 bases, and the junction contains 13 bases that no gene match accounts for. This clone was detected once. Its antigen is unknown. The record has no base qualities; no much larger clone is one base away. Broad study findings and their caveats: Clinical and demographic metadata were provided uncurated, with the amount varying by source and participant.

TCRbeta CDR3 regions were amplified from genomic DNA using the immunoSEQ Assay, a bias-controlled multiplex PCR. The paper's data handling went like this. The number of nucleated cells in each sample was estimated by amplification of reference gene primers within the assay. To quantify the absolute abundance of each unique TCRbeta CDR3 rearrangement, sequence reads were collapsed and filtered. For each sample, productive Simpson clonality was calculated by taking the square root of Simpson's diversity index across productive rearrangements. TCRdb provides this immuneACCESS table in a form limited to in-frame rearrangements. Some clones are lacking; in checked studies, under half of them reflect an unresolved V gene, and why the rest are absent is not known. V and J calls and clone size follow that table, whereas D and trimming were derived from the DNA. In this sample the table shows approximately 160,000 clones, roughly nine tenths of which occur a single time. Jointly, the top ten make up 4% of the sample.

The collaborating institutions used their own protocols to collect whole blood in K2EDTA tubes. For TCRbeta analysis, collaborator samples were shipped as frozen whole blood, as isolated PBMCs, or as DNA extracted from either sample type. The sample was peripheral blood. The V and J segments used are TRBV5-1 and TRBJ2-1, and 9 junctional nucleotides match TRBD2. The clonotype comes from a woman in her 70s with acute or convalescent COVID-19. The CDR3 protein sequence reads: CASSGGTSRGNEQFF. The DNA is as follows: TGCGCCAGTAGCGGAGGGACTAGCCGGGGGAATGAGCAGTTCTTC.